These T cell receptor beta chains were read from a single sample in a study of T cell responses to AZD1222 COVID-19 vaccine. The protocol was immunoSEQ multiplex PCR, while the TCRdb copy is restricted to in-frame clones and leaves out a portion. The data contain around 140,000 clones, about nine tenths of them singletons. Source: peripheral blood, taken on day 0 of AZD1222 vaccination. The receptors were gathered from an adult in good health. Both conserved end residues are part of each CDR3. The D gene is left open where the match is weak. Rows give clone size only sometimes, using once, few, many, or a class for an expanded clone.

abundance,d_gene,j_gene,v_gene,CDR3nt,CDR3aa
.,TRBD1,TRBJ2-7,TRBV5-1,TGCGCCAGCAGCCGGACCGGGGACAGGGTCGGCGAGCAGTACTTC,CASSRTGDRVGEQYF
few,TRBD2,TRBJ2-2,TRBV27,TGTGCCAGCAGGCGGACTAGCGGGAGCCTAGCCACCGGGGAGCTGTTTTTT,CASRRTSGSLATGELFF
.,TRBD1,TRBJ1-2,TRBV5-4,TGTGCCAGCAGCTTCGGACAGGGGGCGTCCTATGGCTACACCTTC,CASSFGQGASYGYTF
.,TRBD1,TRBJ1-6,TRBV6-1,TGTGCCAGCAGTGCCAGGGGGACAGGGTCAGGCTCACCCCTCCACTTT,CASSARGTGSGSPLHF
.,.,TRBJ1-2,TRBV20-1,TGCAGTGCCCGCAGGGATTATGGCTACACCTTC,CSARRDYGYTF
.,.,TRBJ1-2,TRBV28,TGTGCCAGCAGTTTATATGGGGTCAACTATGGCTACACCTTC,CASSLYGVNYGYTF
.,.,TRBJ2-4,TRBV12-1,TGTGCCAGCAGCTTAGGTCTTCGGGGTGGGCCTAGAATAGCCAAAAACATTCAGTACTTC,CASSLGLRGGPRIAKNIQYF
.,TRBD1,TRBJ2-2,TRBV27,TGTGCCAGCAGTTTGGCCCTTACCGGGACAGAGATCACCGGGGAGCTGTTTTTT,CASSLALTGTEITGELFF
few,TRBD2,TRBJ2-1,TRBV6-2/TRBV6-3,TGTGCCAGCAGTTCAGCGGGAGAGGGATACAATGAGCAGTTCTTC,CASSSAGEGYNEQFF
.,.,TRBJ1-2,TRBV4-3,TGCGCCAGCAGCCAAGGAGACAGGTCATCGGCTAACTATGGCTACACCTTC,CASSQGDRSSANYGYTF
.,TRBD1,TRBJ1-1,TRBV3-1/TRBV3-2,TGTGCCAGCAGCCAAGACAAGAGTACCGCAGGGGGCGTTACTGAAGCTTTCTTT,CASSQDKSTAGGVTEAFF
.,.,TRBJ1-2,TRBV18,TGTGCCAGCTCACCAGCCCGGGGACTCAACTATGGCTACACCTTC,CASSPARGLNYGYTF
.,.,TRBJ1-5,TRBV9,TGTGCCAGCAGCGTACCCGGGGAGAATAGCAATCAGCCCCAGCATTTT,CASSVPGENSNQPQHF
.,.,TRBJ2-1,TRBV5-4,TGTGCCAGCAGCTGGGGTGGGAGTGTTGCGTACAGGGAGCAGTTCTTC,CASSWGGSVAYREQFF
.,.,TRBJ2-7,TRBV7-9,TGTGCCAGCAGCCCCCCCTCCTACGAGCAGTACTTC,CASSPPSYEQYF
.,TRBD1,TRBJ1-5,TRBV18,TGTGCCAGCTCACTGACAGGGATTGACTTTCCCCAGCATTTT,CASSLTGIDFPQHF
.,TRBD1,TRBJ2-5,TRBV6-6,TGTGCCAGCAGGCGGCCGGGACAGGGTGGTGAGACCCAGTACTTC,CASRRPGQGGETQYF
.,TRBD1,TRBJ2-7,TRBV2,TGTGCCAGCAGTGGACAGGGGGCGGTATCCTACGAGCAGTACTTC,CASSGQGAVSYEQYF
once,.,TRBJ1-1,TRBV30,TGTGCCTGGAGTCGGCAGTACCTGAACACTGAAGCTTTCTTT,CAWSRQYLNTEAFF
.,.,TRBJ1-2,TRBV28,TGTGCCAGCGGTTCAACCGGCGAGGCAGATTATGGCTACACCTTC,CASGSTGEADYGYTF
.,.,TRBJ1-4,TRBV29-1,TGCAGCGTTATTACGGTGGCAACTAATGAAAAACTGTTTTTT,CSVITVATNEKLFF
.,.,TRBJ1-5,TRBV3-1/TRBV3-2,TGTGCCAGCAGCCAACCCGGGGATCAGCCCCAGCATTTT,CASSQPGDQPQHF
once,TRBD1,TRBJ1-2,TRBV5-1,TGCGCCAGCAGCCGAGGACAGGGGTCGTATGGCTACACCTTC,CASSRGQGSYGYTF
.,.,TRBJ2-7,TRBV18,TGTGCCAGCTCCCCGAAGGGGGGGTCTGCCTACGAGCAGTACTTC,CASSPKGGSAYEQYF
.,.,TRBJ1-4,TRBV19,TGTGCCAGTAGTGCCCTCGGGACGGCTCTAGAACTGTTTTTT,CASSALGTALELFF
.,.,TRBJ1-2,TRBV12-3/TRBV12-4,TGTGCCAGCAGTCGGGACATCCGAGGCTACACCTTC,CASSRDIRGYTF
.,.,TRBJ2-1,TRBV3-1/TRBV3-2,TGTGCCAGCAGCCCCCAATCGTTTGCGGGGTCCTACAATGAGCAGTTCTTC,CASSPQSFAGSYNEQFF
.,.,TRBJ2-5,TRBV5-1,TGCGCCAGCAGTTTGGGCAGGGGATCGGAGACCCAGTACTTC,CASSLGRGSETQYF
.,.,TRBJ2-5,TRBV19,TGTGCCAGTAGTATAGGGCAGGGGCGTCAAGAGACCCAGTACTTC,CASSIGQGRQETQYF
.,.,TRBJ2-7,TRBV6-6,TGTGCCAGCAGCGTCACAGGGTCCGAGCAGTACTTC,CASSVTGSEQYF
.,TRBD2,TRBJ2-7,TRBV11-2,TGTGCCAGCAGCCCTCGGACTAGCGGGAGGAACGAGCAGTACTTC,CASSPRTSGRNEQYF
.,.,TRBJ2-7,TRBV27,TGTGCCAGCAGTTTGAGTGGGAGCTCCTACGAGCAGTACTTC,CASSLSGSSYEQYF
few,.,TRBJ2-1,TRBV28,TGTGCCAGCAGTCCTAAGAGATTTGGCGGGATGGGCAATGAGCAGTTCTTC,CASSPKRFGGMGNEQFF
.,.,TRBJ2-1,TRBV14,TGTGCCAGCAGCCTCTCCGGGGCTTTCAGCAAACCGACCAACAATGAGCAGTTCTTC,CASSLSGAFSKPTNNEQFF
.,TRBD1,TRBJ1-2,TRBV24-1,TGTGCCACCAGTGACCCACAGGGGTTCTATGGCTACACCTTC,CATSDPQGFYGYTF
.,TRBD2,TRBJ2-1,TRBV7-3,TGTGCCAGCAGCTTAAAAGGGACTAGCGGGGATGAGCAGTTCTTC,CASSLKGTSGDEQFF
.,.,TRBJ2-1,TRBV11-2,TGTGCCAGCAGCTTAGACCTTGGGGTCTCCTACAATGAGCAGTTCTTC,CASSLDLGVSYNEQFF
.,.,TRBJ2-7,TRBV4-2,TGTGCCAGCAGCCAAGTGTCCGGGTTCTACGAGCAGTACTTC,CASSQVSGFYEQYF
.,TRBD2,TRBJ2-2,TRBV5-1,TGCGCCAGCAGCGATTTCCTAGCGGGAGGGAACACCGGGGAGCTGTTTTTT,CASSDFLAGGNTGELFF
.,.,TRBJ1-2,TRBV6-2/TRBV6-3,TGTGCCAGCAGTTACGGGGCGGCCCAAGGCTACACCTTC,CASSYGAAQGYTF
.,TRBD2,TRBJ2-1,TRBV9,TGTGCCAGCAGCGTAGTCCCAGCGGGAGATGTCTATGAGCAGTTCTTC,CASSVVPAGDVYEQFF
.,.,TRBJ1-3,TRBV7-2,TGTGCCAGCAGCGTACAGGGCTTCTCTGGAAACACCATATATTTT,CASSVQGFSGNTIYF